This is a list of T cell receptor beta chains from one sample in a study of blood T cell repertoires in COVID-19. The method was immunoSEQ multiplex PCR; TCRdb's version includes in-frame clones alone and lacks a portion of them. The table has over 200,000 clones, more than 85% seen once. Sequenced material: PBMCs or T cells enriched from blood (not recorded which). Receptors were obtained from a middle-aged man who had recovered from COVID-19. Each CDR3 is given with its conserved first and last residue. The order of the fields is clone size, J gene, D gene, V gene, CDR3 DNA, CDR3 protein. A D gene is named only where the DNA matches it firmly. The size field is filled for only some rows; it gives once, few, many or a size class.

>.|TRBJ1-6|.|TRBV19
TGTGCCAGTAGTATAGACGGGGCCGCAGGGGCTAATAATTCACCCCTCCACTTT
CASSIDGAAGANNSPLHF
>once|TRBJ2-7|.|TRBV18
TGTGCCAGCTCACCGGATGGGGGGGCCCGGCGTTACGAGCAGTACTTC
CASSPDGGARRYEQYF
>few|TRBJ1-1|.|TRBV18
TGTGCCAGCTCACCACCGATCGGAGGGGCTGAAGCTTTCTTT
CASSPPIGGAEAFF
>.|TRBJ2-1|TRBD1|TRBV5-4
TGTGCCAGCAGCAGACAGGGGGCTCGGGCCTCAACGAATGAGCAGTTCTTC
CASSRQGARASTNEQFF
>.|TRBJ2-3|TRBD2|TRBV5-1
TGCGCCAGCAGCTCCGCTAGCGGGGGACACACAGATACGCAGTATTTT
CASSSASGGHTDTQYF
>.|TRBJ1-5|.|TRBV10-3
TGTGCCATCAGTCGAGGGGGGGAACGCAATCAGCCCCAGCATTTT
CAISRGGERNQPQHF
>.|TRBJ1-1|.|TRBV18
TGTGCCAGCTCAGTGGGGCTAGGCGTGAACACTGAAGCTTTCTTT
CASSVGLGVNTEAFF
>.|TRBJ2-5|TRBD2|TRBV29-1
TGCAGCGTTGATCTTGCGGGAGGTCCCAGAGAGACCCAGTACTTC
CSVDLAGGPRETQYF
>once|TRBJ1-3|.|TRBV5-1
TGCGCCAGCAGCTTGGACCAGGTCTCTGGAAACACCATATATTTT
CASSLDQVSGNTIYF
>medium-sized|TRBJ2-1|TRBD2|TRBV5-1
TGCGCCAGCAGCTTGGTTAGCGGGGGAGGTTCTGAGCAGTTCTTC
CASSLVSGGGSEQFF
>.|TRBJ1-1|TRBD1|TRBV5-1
TGCGCCAGCAGCTCCGGGACAGGGGGTCTCACTGAAGCTTTCTTT
CASSSGTGGLTEAFF
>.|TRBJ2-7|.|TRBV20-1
TGCAGTGCTAGTTTTAGGAGGGTGGACGAGCAGTACTTC
CSASFRRVDEQYF
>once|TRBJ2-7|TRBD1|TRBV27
TGTGCCAGCAGTTACCGGGACAGGGGCTACGAGCAGTACTTC
CASSYRDRGYEQYF
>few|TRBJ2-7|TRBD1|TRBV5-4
TGTGCCAGCAGGGAGGACAGGGGGCCCTACGAGCAGTACTTC
CASREDRGPYEQYF
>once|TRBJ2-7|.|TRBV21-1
TGTGCCAGCAGCCCGCGGGACCTCTACGAGCAGTACTTC
CASSPRDLYEQYF
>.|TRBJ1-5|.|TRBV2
TGTGCCAGCACAAGGGACAACCATCAGCCCCAGCATTTT
CASTRDNHQPQHF
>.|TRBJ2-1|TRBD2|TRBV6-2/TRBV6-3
TGTGCCAGCAGTTACTCATCCGGGAGGGCCATCTCCTACAATGAGCAGTTCTTC
CASSYSSGRAISYNEQFF
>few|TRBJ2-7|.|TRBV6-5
TGTGCCAGCAGGGTTTTTAGCTACGAGCAGTACTTC
CASRVFSYEQYF
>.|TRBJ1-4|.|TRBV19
TGTGCCACTAGTAGTCGGGACACCCGCGGTGAAAAACTGTTTTTT
CATSSRDTRGEKLFF
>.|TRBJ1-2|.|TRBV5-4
TGTGCCAGCAGCGAAACTATGAGGGACTATGGCTACACCTTC
CASSETMRDYGYTF
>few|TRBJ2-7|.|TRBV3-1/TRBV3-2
TGTGCCAGCAGCCAAGATCCGGGAAAAAGTTTCTTGGAGCAGTACTTC
CASSQDPGKSFLEQYF
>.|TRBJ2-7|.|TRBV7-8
TGTGCCAGCAGCCAGGCCGCGACAGGGACTGCCTACGAGCAGTACTTC
CASSQAATGTAYEQYF
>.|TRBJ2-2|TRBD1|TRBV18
TGTGCCAGCTCGTCAGGGGGCCTAAACACCGGGGAGCTGTTTTTT
CASSSGGLNTGELFF
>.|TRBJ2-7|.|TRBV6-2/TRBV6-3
TGTGCCAGCAGTTACCCCGCGGGATGGGACTACGAGCAGTACTTC
CASSYPAGWDYEQYF
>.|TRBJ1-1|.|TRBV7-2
TGTGCCAGCAGCTTAGGACAGAGAACTGAAGCTTTCTTT
CASSLGQRTEAFF
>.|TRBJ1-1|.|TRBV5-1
TGCGCCAGCAGCTTGGGGGCGGGGTCCCGTCGAGCTTTCTTT
CASSLGAGSRRAFF
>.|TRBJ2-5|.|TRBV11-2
TGTGCCAGCAGCTTAGCAGACAGACGCTGGGAGACCCAGTACTTC
CASSLADRRWETQYF
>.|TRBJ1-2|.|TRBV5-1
TGCGCCAGCAGCTTGGATTCAAATGGCTACACCTTC
CASSLDSNGYTF
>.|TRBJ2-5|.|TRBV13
TGTGCCAGCAGCTTAGGCGGAGGGGTCCAAGAGACCCAGTACTTC
CASSLGGGVQETQYF
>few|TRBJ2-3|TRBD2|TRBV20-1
TGCAGTGCTAGTGGCCGGGGGGGCCGTTGGACAGATACGCAGTATTTT
CSASGRGGRWTDTQYF
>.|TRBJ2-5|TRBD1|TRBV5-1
TGCGCCAGCAGCGCGTCCTTAGGACAGGGCCAAGAGACCCAGTACTTC
CASSASLGQGQETQYF
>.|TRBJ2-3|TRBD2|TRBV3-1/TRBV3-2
TGTGCCAGCAGCCAACCCTTTAGCGGGAGAACAGATACGCAGTATTTT
CASSQPFSGRTDTQYF
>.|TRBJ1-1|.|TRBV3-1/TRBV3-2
TGTGCCAGCAGCCAAGGTTGGTACGGCGTGACACTTGAAGCTTTCTTT
CASSQGWYGVTLEAFF